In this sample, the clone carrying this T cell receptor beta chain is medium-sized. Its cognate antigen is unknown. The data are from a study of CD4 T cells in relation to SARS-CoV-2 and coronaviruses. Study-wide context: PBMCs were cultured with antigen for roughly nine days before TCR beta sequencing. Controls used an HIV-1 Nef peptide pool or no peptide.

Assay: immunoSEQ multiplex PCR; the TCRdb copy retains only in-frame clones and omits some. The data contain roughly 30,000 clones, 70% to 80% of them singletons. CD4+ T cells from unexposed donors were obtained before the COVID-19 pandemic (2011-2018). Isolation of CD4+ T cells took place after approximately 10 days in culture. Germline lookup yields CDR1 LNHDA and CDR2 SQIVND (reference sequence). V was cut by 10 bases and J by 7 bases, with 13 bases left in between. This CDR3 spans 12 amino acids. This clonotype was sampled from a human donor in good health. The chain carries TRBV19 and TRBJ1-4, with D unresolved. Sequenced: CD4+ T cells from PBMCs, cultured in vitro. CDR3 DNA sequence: TGTGCCACAGGATGGGTTGGTGAAAAACTGTTTTTT. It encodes CATGWVGEKLFF. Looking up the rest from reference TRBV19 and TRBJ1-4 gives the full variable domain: DGGITQSPKYLFRKEGQNVTLSCEQNLNHDAMYWYRQDPGQGLRLIYYSQIVNDFQKGDIAEGYSVSREKKESFPLTVTSAQKNPTAFYLCATGWVGEKLFFGSGTQLSVL.